This T cell receptor beta chain was captured by sequencing in a study of blood T cell repertoires in COVID-19. Study as a whole: Researchers got acute and convalescent COVID-19 samples from the United States, Italy and Spain. PBMCs, B-cell-depleted T cells, or T cells provided the cDNA or gDNA that made up the material.

In the authors' methods: Nucleated cell number was recorded as an estimate derived from reference gene primer amplification. Profiled with immunoSEQ multiplex PCR; TCRdb holds only in-frame clones, not every one. V, J and clone size derive from that table, while D and trimming were established from the DNA sequence. The profile covers tens of thousands of clones, with 70% to 80% appearing a single time and 26% taken by the ten largest. CDR1 and CDR2 from the germline V gene are SNHLY and FYNNEI. The CDR3 has 13 residues. V lost 5 bases and J lost 6; bases outside the gene matches: 6. The source is a man aged 60-69 years with active or convalescent COVID-19. V and J are TRBV2 and TRBJ2-7; 8 nucleotides match TRBD2. The material sequenced was peripheral blood. Here the CDR3 reads CASSPGLEGEQYF. CDR3 DNA: TGTGCCAGCAGTCCGGGACTAGAGGGCGAGCAGTACTTC. Based on the CDR3 plus reference TRBV2 and TRBJ2-7, the full variable domain is EPEVTQTPSHQVTQMGQEVILRCVPISNHLYFYWYRQILGQKVEFLVSFYNNEISEKSEIFDDQFSVERPDGSNFTLKIRSTKLEDSAMYFCASSPGLEGEQYFGPGTRLTVT.